This T cell receptor beta chain was identified during a study of technical replicates of blood from a handful of donors. V shed 3 bases and J shed 5 bases, with 11 bases lying between them. The germline gives CDR1 GTSNPN, CDR2 SVGIG (reference sequence). The CDR3 covers 13 residues. TCRdb's table, derived via immunoSEQ multiplex PCR, lists solely in-frame clones and lacks some. Found here are about 97,000 clones, around 96% of them singletons; the top ten hold approximately 0.33%. This TCR derives from a human donor in good health. The chain recombines TRBV30 with TRBJ1-5, with D maybe TRBD1 (5 bases). The sequencing sample was made of T cells isolated from PBMCs. The CDR3 sequence: CAWRGLGDQPQHF. CDR3 in DNA: TGTGCCTGGAGGGGACTGGGAGATCAGCCCCAGCATTTT.